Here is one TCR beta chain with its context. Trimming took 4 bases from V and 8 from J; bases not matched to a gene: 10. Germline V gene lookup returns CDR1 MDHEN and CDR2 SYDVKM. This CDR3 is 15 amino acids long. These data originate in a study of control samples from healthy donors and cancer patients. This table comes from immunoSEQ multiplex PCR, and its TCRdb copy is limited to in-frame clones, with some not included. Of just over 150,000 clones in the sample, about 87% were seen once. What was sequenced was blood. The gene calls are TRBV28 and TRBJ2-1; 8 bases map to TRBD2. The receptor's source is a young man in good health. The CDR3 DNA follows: TGTGCCAGCAGTTCCCAGGGAGCGGGAGAAGATGAGCAGTTCTTC. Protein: CASSSQGAGEDEQFF.